The clone carrying this TCR beta chain appeared a single time. The CDR3 is made up of 11 amino acids. CDR1 DFQATT and CDR2 SNEGSKA come from the germline V gene (reference sequence). The V end was cut by 3 bases, the J end by 8 bases, with 10 bases between. The sequenced patients had an expansion of CD8+CD57+ cells seen by flow cytometry. This sample stems from a study of CD8+CD57+ T cells in acquired aplastic anemia. Researchers used genomic DNA as the template to profile TCR beta VDJ and CDR3. TCRdb re-derived calls from the reads in MiXCR, one entry per CDR3 protein. Here the sample spans 120,000 or so distinct CDR3 sequences, almost 40% being singletons.

This sequence joins TRBV20-1 and TRBJ1-1, with D uncertain. This receptor was obtained from a human donor with aplastic anemia. The sample taken for sequencing was sorted CD4+, CD8+, or CD8+CD57+ T cells (not recorded which) from PBMCs. CDR3 in DNA: TGCAGTGCTAGTACGACAACCGAAGCTTTCTTT. This encodes CSASTTTEAFF.